This T cell receptor beta chain was recorded in a study of blood T cell repertoires in COVID-19. As for the study in general: Sources were T cells, B-cell-depleted T cells, or PBMCs; the material itself was cDNA or gDNA.

This CDR3 comprises 11 residues. Trimming pared 5 bases from V and 7 bases from J, leaving 6 bases between. Germline V gene sequence: CDR1 MNHEY, CDR2 SVGAGI. The table lists this clone with a count of one. Profiling relied on immunoSEQ multiplex PCR, and the TCRdb table lists in-frame clones only, not all of them. The sample carries over 150,000 clones, roughly 88% recorded once. The Seattle patients joined while their infection was active and were tracked longitudinally afterward. The sequencing input was peripheral blood. The rearrangement links TRBV6-5 to TRBJ2-1; D might be TRBD1 (5 bases). The sequence was obtained from a man aged 45 to 65 with COVID-19, enrolled during active disease. As DNA, the CDR3 is TGTGCCAGCAGTAGGGGAAATGAGCAGTTCTTC. Protein sequence: CASSRGNEQFF.